The source of this T cell receptor (beta chain) is a study of T cells in Graves' hyperthyroidism and ophthalmopathy. Study-wide background: Peripheral blood specimens were obtained at initial diagnosis, prior to any treatment.

The study's findings and limits: Stable hyperthyroidism was told apart from ophthalmopathy by a model built on 13 V-J features.

Details on this clonotype: Its antigen is unknown.

The V segment lost 1 base and the J segment 5 bases; nucleotides outside the gene matches: 6. This CDR3 region has 16 residues. CDR1 and CDR2 (germline): LNHNV, YYDKDF (reference sequence). Ophthalmopathy in the patients scored at least 3 on Clinical Activity Score and at least 4 on NOSPECS grade, lasting under 3 months. Regions amplified from RNA transcripts were the TCR beta CDR3 regions. RT-PCR in the first round (using the HTBI primer set) targeted the TCR CDR3. In TCRdb, the multiplex PCR reads were re-called with MiXCR into one record per CDR3 protein. The sample consists of some 500,000 distinct CDR3 sequences, around a quarter of them appearing once.

Sample: blood. This receptor was taken from a woman in her 30s with Graves' ophthalmopathy. V usage is TRBV15 and J usage is TRBJ2-3, with TRBD1 matching over 10 bases. The CDR3 here is CATSRGPTGGEDTQYF. The CDR3 nucleotides are TGTGCCACCAGCAGAGGACCGACAGGGGGCGAAGATACGCAGTATTTT.